The TCR beta chain under discussion was sequenced for a study of T cell clones after liver transplantation. Study-wide background: Samples came pre-transplant, pre-randomization before withdrawal, and post-randomization after withdrawal ended. Whole-study findings and limits: Graft donor-reactive T cells possibly entered the graft instead of undergoing deletion.

The CDR3 extends over 15 amino acids. Germline lookup yields CDR1 SNHLY and CDR2 FYNNEI. Trimming at V came to 5 bases and at J to 7 bases, leaving 10 bases not matched to a gene. With regard to this clone: The antigen is undetermined.

Assay: immunoSEQ multiplex PCR; the TCRdb copy retains only in-frame clones and omits some. The sample lists over 60,000 clones, 80% seen once, with approximately 0.55% in the top ten. The V and J genes are TRBV2 and TRBJ2-1; 8 nucleotides match TRBD2. The TCR originated in a human donor who received a liver transplant. The source was CD4+ T cells from blood, collected before liver transplant. CDR3 DNA: TGTGCCAGCAGTACGGCTAGCGGGTTAGTGAATGAGCAGTTCTTC. Amino acid sequence: CASSTASGLVNEQFF.